This T cell receptor beta chain is from a study of T cell responses to AZD1222 COVID-19 vaccine. General study results and limits: Spike-specific TCR breadth and depth rose after two AZD1222 doses. Spike-spanning, vaccine-associated CD4 TCRs were dominant at 160-218 and 743-854. The donor group comprised mostly white British people and more females; the analysis possibly underestimated clonal diversity.

Assay used: immunoSEQ multiplex PCR; TCRdb lists only in-frame clones, some missing. The profile covers over 85,000 clones, with roughly nine tenths appearing a single time and about an eighth taken by the ten largest. About this clone itself: Antigen specificity is unknown.

This CDR3 has 11 amino acids. V gave up 6 bases and J gave up 7 bases; unmatched junction bases: 3. Per germline, CDR1 KGHSH and CDR2 LQKENI. Sequenced material: peripheral blood, taken on day 0 of AZD1222 vaccination. This TCR came from an adult in good health. The J gene is TRBJ2-7, the V gene TRBV18; 7 bases match TRBD2. The CDR3 DNA follows: TGTGCCAGCTCGCAGGGAGGGGAGCAGTACTTC. Translated, it gives CASSQGGEQYF.